These T cell receptor beta chains were read from a single sample in a study of long-term antiretroviral therapy in people with HIV. The protocol was immunoSEQ multiplex PCR, while the TCRdb copy is restricted to in-frame clones and leaves out a portion. The repertoire consists of some 35,000 clones, with 80% to 90% occurring once and the leading ten covering over 9.5%. Material: unsorted PBMCs, obtained 2.2 years after starting antiretroviral therapy. The receptors shown here come from a man aged 18 to 29 with HIV. The CDR3 runs from the conserved cysteine through the conserved F or W. Fields, in order: D gene, clone size, V gene, CDR3 length, CDR3 protein. The D gene is left open where the match is weak. Some rows mark clone size as missing; the rest say once, few, many or name a class of expanded clone.

d_call: NA; clone_size: NA; v_call: TRBV6-6; cdr3_length: 13; cdr3_aa: CASSYGLNEKLFF
d_call: NA; clone_size: once; v_call: TRBV5-4; cdr3_length: 15; cdr3_aa: CASTINPSGANVLTF
d_call: TRBD1; clone_size: NA; v_call: TRBV7-9; cdr3_length: 16; cdr3_aa: CASSLGRDRGHGEAFF
d_call: TRBD1; clone_size: NA; v_call: TRBV7-2; cdr3_length: 14; cdr3_aa: CASSTGTGVYGYTF
d_call: NA; clone_size: NA; v_call: TRBV29-1; cdr3_length: 13; cdr3_aa: CSVEGTPTGELFF
d_call: NA; clone_size: NA; v_call: TRBV6-6; cdr3_length: 15; cdr3_aa: CASSYVDTVYYGYTF
d_call: NA; clone_size: NA; v_call: TRBV5-1; cdr3_length: 17; cdr3_aa: CASSLVGGAQGGNTIYF
d_call: NA; clone_size: few; v_call: TRBV27; cdr3_length: 16; cdr3_aa: CASSLSKRGATYGYTF
d_call: NA; clone_size: once; v_call: TRBV7-2; cdr3_length: 16; cdr3_aa: CASSPTLLVGQETQYF
d_call: NA; clone_size: NA; v_call: TRBV2; cdr3_length: 12; cdr3_aa: CASSVGPYGYTF
d_call: NA; clone_size: NA; v_call: TRBV28; cdr3_length: 22; cdr3_aa: CASSPPGVWSGLTPSNQETQYF
d_call: NA; clone_size: once; v_call: TRBV5-1; cdr3_length: 13; cdr3_aa: CASSPGTDTEAFF